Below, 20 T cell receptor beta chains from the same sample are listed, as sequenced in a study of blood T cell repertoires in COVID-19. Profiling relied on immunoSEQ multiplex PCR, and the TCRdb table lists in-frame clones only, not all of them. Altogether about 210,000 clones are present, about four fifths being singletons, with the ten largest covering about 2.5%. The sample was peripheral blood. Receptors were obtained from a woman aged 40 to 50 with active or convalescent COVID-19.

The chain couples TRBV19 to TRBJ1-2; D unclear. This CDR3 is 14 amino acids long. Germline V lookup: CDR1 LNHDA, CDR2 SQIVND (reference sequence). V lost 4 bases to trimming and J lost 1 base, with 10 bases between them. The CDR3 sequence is CASSTSRVNYGYTF. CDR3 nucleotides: TGTGCCAGTAGTACCTCCCGAGTTAACTATGGCTACACCTTC. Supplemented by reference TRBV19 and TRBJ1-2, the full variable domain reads DGGITQSPKYLFRKEGQNVTLSCEQNLNHDAMYWYRQDPGQGLRLIYYSQIVNDFQKGDIAEGYSVSREKKESFPLTVTSAQKNPTAFYLCASSTSRVNYGYTFGSGTRLTVV.

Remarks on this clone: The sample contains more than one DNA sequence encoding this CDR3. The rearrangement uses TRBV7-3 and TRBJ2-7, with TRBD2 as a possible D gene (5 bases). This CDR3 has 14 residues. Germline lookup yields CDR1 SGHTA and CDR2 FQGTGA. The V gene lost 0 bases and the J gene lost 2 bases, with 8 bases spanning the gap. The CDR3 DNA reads TGTGCCAGCAGCTTAACCTCCGGGGCCTACGAGCAGTACTTC. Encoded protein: CASSLTSGAYEQYF.

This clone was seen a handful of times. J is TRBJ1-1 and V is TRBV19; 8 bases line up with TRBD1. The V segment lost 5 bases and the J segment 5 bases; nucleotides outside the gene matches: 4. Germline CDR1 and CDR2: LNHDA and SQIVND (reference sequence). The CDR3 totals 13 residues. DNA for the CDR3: TGTGCCAGTAGTTGGACAGGGCGGACTGAAGCTTTCTTT. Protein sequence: CASSWTGRTEAFF.

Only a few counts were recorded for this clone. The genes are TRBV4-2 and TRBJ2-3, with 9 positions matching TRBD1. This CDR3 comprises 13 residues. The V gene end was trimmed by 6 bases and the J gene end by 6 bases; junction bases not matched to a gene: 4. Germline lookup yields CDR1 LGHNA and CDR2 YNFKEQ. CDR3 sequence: CASSDRGADTQYF. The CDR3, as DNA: TGTGCCAGCAGTGACAGGGGGGCGGATACGCAGTATTTT.

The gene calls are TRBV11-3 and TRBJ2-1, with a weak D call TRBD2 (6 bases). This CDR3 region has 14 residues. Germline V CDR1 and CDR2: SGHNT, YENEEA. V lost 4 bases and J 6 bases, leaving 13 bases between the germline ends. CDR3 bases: TGTGCCAGCAGCTACCGACTAGACGGCAATGAGCAGTTCTTC. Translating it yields CASSYRLDGNEQFF.

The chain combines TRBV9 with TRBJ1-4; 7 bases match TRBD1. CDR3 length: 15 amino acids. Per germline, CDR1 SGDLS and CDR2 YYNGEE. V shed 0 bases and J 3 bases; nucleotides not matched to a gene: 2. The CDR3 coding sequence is TGTGCCAGCAGCGTAGTCGGACAGGCTAATGAAAAACTGTTTTTT. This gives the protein CASSVVGQANEKLFF.

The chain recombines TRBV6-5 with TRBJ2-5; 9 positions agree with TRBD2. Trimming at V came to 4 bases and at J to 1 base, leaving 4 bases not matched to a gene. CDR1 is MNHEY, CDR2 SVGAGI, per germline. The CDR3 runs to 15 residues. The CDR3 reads CASSSRGGAQETQYF. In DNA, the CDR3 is TGTGCCAGCAGTTCCCGCGGGGGGGCCCAAGAGACCCAGTACTTC.

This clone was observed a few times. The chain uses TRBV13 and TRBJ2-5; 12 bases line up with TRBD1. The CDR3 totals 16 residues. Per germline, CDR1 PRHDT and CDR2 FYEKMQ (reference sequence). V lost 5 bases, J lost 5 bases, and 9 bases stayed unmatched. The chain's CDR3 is CASSATGTGGFETQYF. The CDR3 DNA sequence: TGTGCCAGCAGCGCAACCGGGACAGGGGGCTTTGAGACCCAGTACTTC.

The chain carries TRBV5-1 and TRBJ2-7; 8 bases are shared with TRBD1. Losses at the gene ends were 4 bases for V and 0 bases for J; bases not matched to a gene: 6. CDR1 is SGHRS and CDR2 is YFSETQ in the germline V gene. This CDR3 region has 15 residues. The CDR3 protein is CASSLAGQASYEQYF. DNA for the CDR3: TGCGCCAGCAGCCTGGCGGGACAGGCCTCCTACGAGCAGTACTTC.

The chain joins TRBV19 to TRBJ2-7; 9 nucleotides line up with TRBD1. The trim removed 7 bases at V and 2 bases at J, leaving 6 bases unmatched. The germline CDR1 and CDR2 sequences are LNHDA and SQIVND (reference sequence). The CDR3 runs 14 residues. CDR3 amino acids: CASTTGTGPYEQYF. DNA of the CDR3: TGTGCCAGTACTACCGGGACAGGGCCCTACGAGCAGTACTTC.

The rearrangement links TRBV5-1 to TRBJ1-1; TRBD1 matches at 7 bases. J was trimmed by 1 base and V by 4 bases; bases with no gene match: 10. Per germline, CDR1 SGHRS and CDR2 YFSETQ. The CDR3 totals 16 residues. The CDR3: CASSVSDRAQNTEAFF. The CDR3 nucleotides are TGCGCCAGCAGCGTAAGTGACAGGGCCCAGAACACTGAAGCTTTCTTT.

The CDR3 loop is CASQGGQGVTEAFF. CDR3 nucleotide sequence: TGTGCCAGCCAAGGGGGACAGGGGGTTACTGAAGCTTTCTTT. The rearrangement uses TRBV19 and TRBJ1-1; 11 bases agree with TRBD1. J gave up 5 bases and V 9 bases, and 8 bases lay outside the gene matches. Per the germline V gene, CDR1 is LNHDA and CDR2 is SQIVND (reference sequence). The CDR3 covers 14 residues.

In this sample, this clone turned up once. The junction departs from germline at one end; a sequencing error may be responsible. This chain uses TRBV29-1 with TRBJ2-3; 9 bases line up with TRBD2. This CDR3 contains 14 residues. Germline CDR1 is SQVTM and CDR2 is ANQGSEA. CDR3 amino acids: CSVVAGEGTDTQYF. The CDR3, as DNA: TGCAGCGTTGTAGCGGGGGAGGGCACCGATACGCAGTATTTT.

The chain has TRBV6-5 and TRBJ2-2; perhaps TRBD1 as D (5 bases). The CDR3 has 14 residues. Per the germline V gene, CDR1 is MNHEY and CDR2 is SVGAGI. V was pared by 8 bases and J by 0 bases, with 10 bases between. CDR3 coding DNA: TGTGCCAGCCTAGACAGCTCGAACACCGGGGAGCTGTTTTTT. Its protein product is CASLDSSNTGELFF.

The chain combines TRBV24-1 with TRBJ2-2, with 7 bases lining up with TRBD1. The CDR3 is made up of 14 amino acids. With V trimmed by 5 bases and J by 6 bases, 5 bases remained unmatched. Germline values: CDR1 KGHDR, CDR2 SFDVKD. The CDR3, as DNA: TGTGCCACCAGTGGACAGGGATGGTCCGGGGAGCTGTTTTTT. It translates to CATSGQGWSGELFF.

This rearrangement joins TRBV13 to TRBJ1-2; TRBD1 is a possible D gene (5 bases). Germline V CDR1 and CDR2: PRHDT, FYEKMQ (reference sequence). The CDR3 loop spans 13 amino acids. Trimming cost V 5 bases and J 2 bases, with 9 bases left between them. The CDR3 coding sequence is TGTGCCAGCAGCGCGACAGCCAACTATGGCTACACCTTC. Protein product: CASSATANYGYTF.

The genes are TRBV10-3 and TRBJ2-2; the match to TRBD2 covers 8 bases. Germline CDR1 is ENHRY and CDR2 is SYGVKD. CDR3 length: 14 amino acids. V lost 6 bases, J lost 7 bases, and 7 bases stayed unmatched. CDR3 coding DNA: TGTGCCATCAGCGAGCGGGAGAGGGGCGGGGAGCTGTTTTTT. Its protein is CAISERERGGELFF.

The CDR3 DNA reads as TGTGCCAGTAGTACTTTAATCGGGACTTTTTATGGCTACACCTTC. It is translated as CASSTLIGTFYGYTF. This chain joins TRBV19 and TRBJ1-2; tentatively, D is TRBD1 (5 bases). Germline V CDR1 and CDR2: LNHDA, SQIVND (reference sequence). V was shortened by 4 bases and J by 5 bases, with 17 bases between the two germline ends. The CDR3 is 15 amino acids. Full variable domain (rest looked up from reference TRBV19 and TRBJ1-2): DGGITQSPKYLFRKEGQNVTLSCEQNLNHDAMYWYRQDPGQGLRLIYYSQIVNDFQKGDIAEGYSVSREKKESFPLTVTSAQKNPTAFYLCASSTLIGTFYGYTFGSGTRLTVV.

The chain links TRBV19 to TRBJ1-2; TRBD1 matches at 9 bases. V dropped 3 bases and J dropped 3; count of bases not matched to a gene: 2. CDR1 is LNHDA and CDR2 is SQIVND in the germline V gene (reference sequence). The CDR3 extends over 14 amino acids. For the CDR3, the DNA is TGTGCCAGTAGTATCACAGGGGGCTACTATGGCTACACCTTC. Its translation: CASSITGGYYGYTF. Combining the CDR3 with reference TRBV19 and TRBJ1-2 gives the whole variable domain DGGITQSPKYLFRKEGQNVTLSCEQNLNHDAMYWYRQDPGQGLRLIYYSQIVNDFQKGDIAEGYSVSREKKESFPLTVTSAQKNPTAFYLCASSITGGYYGYTFGSGTRLTVV.

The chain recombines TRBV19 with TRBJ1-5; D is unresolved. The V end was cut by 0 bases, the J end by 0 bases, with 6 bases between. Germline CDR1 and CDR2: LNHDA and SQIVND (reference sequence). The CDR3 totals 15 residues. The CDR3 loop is CASSIDHSSNQPQHF. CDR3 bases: TGTGCCAGTAGTATAGATCACAGTAGCAATCAGCCCCAGCATTTT.